Below, one TCR beta chain is given with its context. The target antigen is unknown. Around day 10 of culture, CD4+ T cells were separated out. Generated by immunoSEQ multiplex PCR, the TCRdb table keeps only in-frame clones and is missing some. The table includes fewer than 75,000 clones, approximately 71% detected once. This sample stems from a study of vaccination effects on CD4 cells after COVID-19. Findings and caveats of the study: Marked clonal contraction of both clone types appeared late after vaccination.

The sample consisted of CD4+ T cells from PBMCs cultured without peptide, taken before COVID-19 vaccination. This clonotype originated in a human donor who received a COVID-19 vaccine.

The CDR3 nucleotides read TGTGCCAGCAGTTTCTCTGATGTTTCTAGCACAGATACGCAGTATTTT. It is translated as CASSFSDVSSTDTQYF. V is TRBV6-5 and J is TRBJ2-3; D gene uncertain. This CDR3 has 16 residues. The germline V gene has CDR1 MNHEY and CDR2 SVGAGI. Between the trimmed V and J ends, which lost 4 bases and 0 bases, there was a span of 14 bases.